This T cell receptor beta chain was observed in a study of blood T cell repertoires in COVID-19. A note on this clone: Germline and junction disagree at one end, which may indicate a read error.

Germline V gene sequence: CDR1 SGHRS, CDR2 YFSETQ. The CDR3 has 13 residues. Clones were sequenced by immunoSEQ multiplex PCR, and TCRdb holds only the in-frame ones, with some missing. The sample has about 98,000 clones; about 85% are singletons. This clonotype was sampled from a woman of 80 years or more with acute or convalescent COVID-19. Sequencing input: peripheral blood. The genes are TRBV5-1 and TRBJ2-3; D ambiguous. The CDR3 coding sequence is TGCGCCAGCAGCTCCACCAGCACAGATGCGCAGTATTTT. It encodes CASSSTSTDAQYF. Full variable domain (remainder filled in from reference TRBV5-1 and TRBJ2-3): KAGVTQTPRYLIKTRGQQVTLSCSPISGHRSVSWYQQTPGQGLQFLFEYFSETQRNKGNFPGRFSGRQFSNSRSEMNVSTLELGDSALYLCASSSTSTDAQYFGPGTRLTVL.